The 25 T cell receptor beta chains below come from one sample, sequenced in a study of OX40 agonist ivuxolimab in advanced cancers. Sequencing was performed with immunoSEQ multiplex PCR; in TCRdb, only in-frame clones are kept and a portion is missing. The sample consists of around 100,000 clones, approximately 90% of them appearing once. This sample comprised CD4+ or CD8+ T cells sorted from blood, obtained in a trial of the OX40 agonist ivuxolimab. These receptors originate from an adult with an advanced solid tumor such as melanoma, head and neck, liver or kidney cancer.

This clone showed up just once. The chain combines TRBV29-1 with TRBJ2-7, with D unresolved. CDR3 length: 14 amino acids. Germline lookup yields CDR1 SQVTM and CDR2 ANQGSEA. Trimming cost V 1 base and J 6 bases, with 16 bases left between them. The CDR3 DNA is TGCAGCGTTGAAGGGGTGTCCAAGGGCCGCGAGCAGTACTTC. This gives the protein CSVEGVSKGREQYF.

The CDR3 DNA reads TGTGCCAGCACGGGGGTGTTTGGCTACGAGCAGTACTTC. Translating gives CASTGVFGYEQYF. The chain combines TRBV27 with TRBJ2-7; TRBD2 is a possible D gene (6 bases). V was pared by 7 bases and J by 3 bases, with 13 bases between. CDR1 is MNHEY, CDR2 SMNVEV, per germline (reference sequence). The CDR3 runs to 13 residues.

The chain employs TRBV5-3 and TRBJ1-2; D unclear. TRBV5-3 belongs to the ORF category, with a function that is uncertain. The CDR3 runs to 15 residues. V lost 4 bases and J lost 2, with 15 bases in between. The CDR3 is CARSQYPTENYGYTF. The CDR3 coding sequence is TGTGCCAGAAGCCAGTATCCAACTGAAAACTATGGCTACACCTTC.

CDR3 loop: CASSLVSGRWTDTQYF. In DNA, the CDR3 is TGTGCCAGCAGCTTGGTTTCCGGAAGGTGGACAGATACGCAGTATTTT. J is TRBJ2-3 and V is TRBV5-6; no reliable D call. Trimming pared 0 bases from V and 3 bases from J, leaving 14 bases between. The CDR3 sequence is 16 residues long. Looked up from germline, CDR1 is SGHDT and CDR2 is YYEEEE.

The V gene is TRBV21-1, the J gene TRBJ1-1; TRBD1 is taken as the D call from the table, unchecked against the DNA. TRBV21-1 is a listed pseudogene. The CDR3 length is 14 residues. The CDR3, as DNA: TGTGCCAGCAGCACGCAGGTGAAATGGACTGAAGCTTTCTTT. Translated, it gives CASSTQVKWTEAFF.

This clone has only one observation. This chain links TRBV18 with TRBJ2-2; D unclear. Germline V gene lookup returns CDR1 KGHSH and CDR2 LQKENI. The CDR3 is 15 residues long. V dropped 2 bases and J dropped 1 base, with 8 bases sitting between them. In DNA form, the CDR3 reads TGTGCCAGCTCACCAGCCAGTAAGAACACCGGGGAGCTGTTTTTT. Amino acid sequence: CASSPASKNTGELFF.

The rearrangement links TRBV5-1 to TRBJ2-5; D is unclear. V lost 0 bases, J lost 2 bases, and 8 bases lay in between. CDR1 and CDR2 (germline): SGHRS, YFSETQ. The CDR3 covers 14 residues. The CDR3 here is CASSLVSGQETQYF. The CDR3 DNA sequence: TGCGCCAGCAGCTTGGTTTCTGGTCAAGAGACCCAGTACTTC.

This chain's CDR3 is CASSQGLAGADEQFF. In DNA form, the CDR3 reads TGTGCCAGCAGCCAGGGACTAGCGGGAGCAGATGAGCAGTTCTTC. The chain combines TRBV28 with TRBJ2-1; 14 nucleotides line up with TRBD2. Germline CDR1 MDHEN, CDR2 SYDVKM. CDR3 length equals 15 residues. Germline trimming cut 6 bases from V and 8 bases from J; bases unmatched to any gene: 6.

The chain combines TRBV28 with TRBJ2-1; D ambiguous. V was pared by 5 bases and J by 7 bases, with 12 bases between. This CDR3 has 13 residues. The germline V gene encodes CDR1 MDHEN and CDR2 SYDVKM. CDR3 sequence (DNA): TGTGCCAGCAGTAAATACACCCCGAATGAGCAGTTCTTC. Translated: CASSKYTPNEQFF.

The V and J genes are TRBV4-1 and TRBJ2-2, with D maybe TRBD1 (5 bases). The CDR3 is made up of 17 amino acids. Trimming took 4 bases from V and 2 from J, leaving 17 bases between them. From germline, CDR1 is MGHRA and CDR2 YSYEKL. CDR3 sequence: CASSPRAMGPNTGELFF. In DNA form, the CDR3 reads TGCGCCAGCAGCCCAAGGGCGATGGGGCCCAACACCGGGGAGCTGTTTTTT.

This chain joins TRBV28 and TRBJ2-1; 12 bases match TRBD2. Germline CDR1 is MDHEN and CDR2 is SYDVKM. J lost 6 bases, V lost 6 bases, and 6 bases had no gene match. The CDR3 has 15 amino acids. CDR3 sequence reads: CASRRLAGGTNEQFF. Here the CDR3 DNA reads TGTGCCAGCAGGCGGCTAGCGGGAGGGACCAATGAGCAGTTCTTC.

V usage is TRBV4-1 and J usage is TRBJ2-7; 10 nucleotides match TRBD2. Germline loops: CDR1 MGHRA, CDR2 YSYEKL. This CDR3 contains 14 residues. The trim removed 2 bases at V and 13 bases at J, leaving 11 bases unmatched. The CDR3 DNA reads TGCGCCAGCAGCCAAACGACTAGCGGGTCCCGAGATTACTTC. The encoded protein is CASSQTTSGSRDYF.

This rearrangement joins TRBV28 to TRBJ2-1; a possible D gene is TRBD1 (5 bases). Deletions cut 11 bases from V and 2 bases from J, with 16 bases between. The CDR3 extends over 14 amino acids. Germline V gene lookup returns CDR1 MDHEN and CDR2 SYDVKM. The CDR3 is CAGNRRGAYNEQFF. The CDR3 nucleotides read TGTGCCGGTAACAGGCGTGGGGCCTACAATGAGCAGTTCTTC.

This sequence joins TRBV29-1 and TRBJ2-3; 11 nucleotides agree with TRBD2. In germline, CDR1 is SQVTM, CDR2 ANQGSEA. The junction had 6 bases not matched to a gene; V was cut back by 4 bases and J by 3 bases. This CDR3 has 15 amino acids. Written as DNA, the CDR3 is TGCAGCGTTGTGCTCTCTAGCGGGAGGACAGATACGCAGTATTTT. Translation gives CSVVLSSGRTDTQYF.

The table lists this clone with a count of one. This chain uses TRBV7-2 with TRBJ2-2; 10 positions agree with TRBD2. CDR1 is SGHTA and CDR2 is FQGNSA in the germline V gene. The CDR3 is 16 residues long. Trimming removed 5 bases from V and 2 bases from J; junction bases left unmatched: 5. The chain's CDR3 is CASSKGLAKNTGELFF. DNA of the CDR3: TGTGCCAGCAGCAAGGGACTAGCGAAAAACACCGGGGAGCTGTTTTTT.

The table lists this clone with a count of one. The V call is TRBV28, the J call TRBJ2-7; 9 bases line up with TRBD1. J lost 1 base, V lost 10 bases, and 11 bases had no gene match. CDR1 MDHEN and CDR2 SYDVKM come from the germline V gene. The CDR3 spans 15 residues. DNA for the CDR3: TGTGCCACGTCGAAACAGGGGGCGAAGTCCTACGAGCAGTACTTC. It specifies CATSKQGAKSYEQYF. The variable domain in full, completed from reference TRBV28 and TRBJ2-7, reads DVKVTQSSRYLVKRTGEKVFLECVQDMDHENMFWYRQDPGLGLRLIYFSYDVKMKEKGDIPEGYSVSREKKERFSLILESASTNQTSMYLCATSKQGAKSYEQYFGPGTRLTVT.

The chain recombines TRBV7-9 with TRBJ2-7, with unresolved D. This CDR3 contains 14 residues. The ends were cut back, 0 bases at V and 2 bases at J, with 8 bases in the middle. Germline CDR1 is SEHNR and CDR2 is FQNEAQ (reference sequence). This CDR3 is CASSLAGKAYEQYF. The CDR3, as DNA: TGTGCCAGCAGCTTAGCGGGCAAAGCCTACGAGCAGTACTTC.

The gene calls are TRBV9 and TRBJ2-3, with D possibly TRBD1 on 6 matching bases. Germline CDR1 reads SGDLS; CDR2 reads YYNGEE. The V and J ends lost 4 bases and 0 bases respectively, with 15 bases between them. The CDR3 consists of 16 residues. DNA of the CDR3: TGTGCCAGCAGCATTACGACGACAGGTAGCACAGATACGCAGTATTTT. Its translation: CASSITTTGSTDTQYF.

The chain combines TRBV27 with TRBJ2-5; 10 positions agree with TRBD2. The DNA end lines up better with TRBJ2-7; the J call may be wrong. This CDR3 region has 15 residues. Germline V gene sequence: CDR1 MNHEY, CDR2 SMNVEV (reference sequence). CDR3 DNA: TGTGCCAGCAGTCACATAGCGGGGGGCTCCTACGAGCAGTACTTC. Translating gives CASSHIAGGSYEQYF.

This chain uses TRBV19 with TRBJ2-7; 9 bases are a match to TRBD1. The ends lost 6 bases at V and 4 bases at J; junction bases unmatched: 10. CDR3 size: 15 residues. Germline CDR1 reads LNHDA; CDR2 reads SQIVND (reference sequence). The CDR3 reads CASSTTGTGSYEQYF. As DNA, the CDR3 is TGTGCCAGTAGCACAACCGGGACAGGGTCTTACGAGCAGTACTTC. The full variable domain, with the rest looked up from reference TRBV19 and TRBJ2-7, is DGGITQSPKYLFRKEGQNVTLSCEQNLNHDAMYWYRQDPGQGLRLIYYSQIVNDFQKGDIAEGYSVSREKKESFPLTVTSAQKNPTAFYLCASSTTGTGSYEQYFGPGTRLTVT.

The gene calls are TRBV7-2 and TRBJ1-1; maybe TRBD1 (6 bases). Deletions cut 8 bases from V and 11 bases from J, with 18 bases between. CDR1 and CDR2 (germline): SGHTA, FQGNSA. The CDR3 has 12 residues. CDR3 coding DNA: TGTGCCAGCGGTCCCGGAGGGGGGAGGGCTTTCTTT. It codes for CASGPGGGRAFF.

This chain's CDR3 is CASSLKTSGISQETQYF. The CDR3 DNA sequence: TGTGCCAGCAGCTTAAAGACTAGCGGGATATCCCAAGAGACCCAGTACTTC. The rearrangement links TRBV7-2 to TRBJ2-5; 11 nucleotides match TRBD2. The CDR3 sequence is 17 residues long. Germline V gene data show CDR1 as SGHTA and CDR2 as FQGNSA. Germline trimming cut 2 bases from V and 1 base from J; bases unmatched to any gene: 6. Complete variable domain (other parts from reference TRBV7-2 and TRBJ2-5): GAGVSQSPSNKVTEKGKDVELRCDPISGHTALYWYRQSLGQGLEFLIYFQGNSAPDKSGLPSDRFSAERTGGSVSTLTIQRTQQEDSAVYLCASSLKTSGISQETQYFGPGTRLLVL.

CDR3 nucleotide sequence: TGTGCCAGCAGTACTCCTAGCGGGAGAGGCTCCTACGAGCAGTACTTC. Amino acids: CASSTPSGRGSYEQYF. The chain employs TRBV27 and TRBJ2-7; 10 bases agree with TRBD2. The ends lost 5 bases at V and 0 bases at J; junction bases unmatched: 7. The CDR3 totals 16 residues. Germline-derived CDR1 and CDR2 are MNHEY and SMNVEV (reference sequence).

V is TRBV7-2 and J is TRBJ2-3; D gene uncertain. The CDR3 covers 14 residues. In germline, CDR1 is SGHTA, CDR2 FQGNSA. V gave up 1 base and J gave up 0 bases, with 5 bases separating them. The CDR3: CASSLEYSTDTQYF. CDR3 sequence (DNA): TGTGCCAGCAGCTTAGAGTACAGCACAGATACGCAGTATTTT.

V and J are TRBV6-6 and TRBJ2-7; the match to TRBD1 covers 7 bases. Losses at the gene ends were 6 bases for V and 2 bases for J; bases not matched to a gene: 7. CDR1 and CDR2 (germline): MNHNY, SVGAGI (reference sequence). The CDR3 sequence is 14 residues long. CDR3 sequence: CASRTGYEAYEQYF. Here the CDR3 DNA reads TGTGCCAGCAGGACAGGGTACGAAGCCTACGAGCAGTACTTC.